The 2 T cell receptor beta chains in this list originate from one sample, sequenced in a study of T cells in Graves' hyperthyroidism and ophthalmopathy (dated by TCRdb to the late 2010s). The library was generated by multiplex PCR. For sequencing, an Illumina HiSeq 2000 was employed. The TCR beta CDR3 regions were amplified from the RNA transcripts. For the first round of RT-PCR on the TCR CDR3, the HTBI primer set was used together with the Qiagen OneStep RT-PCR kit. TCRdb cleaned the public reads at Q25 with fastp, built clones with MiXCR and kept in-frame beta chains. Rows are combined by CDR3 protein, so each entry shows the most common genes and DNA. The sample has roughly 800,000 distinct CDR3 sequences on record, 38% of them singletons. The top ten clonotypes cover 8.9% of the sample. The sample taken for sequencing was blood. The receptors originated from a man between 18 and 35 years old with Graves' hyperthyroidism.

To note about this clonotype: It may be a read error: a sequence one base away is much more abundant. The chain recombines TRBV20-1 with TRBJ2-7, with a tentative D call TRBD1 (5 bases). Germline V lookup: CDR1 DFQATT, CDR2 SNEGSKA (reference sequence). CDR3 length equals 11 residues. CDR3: CSARGPVEQCF. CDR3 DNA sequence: TGCAGTGCTAGGGGGCCGGTCGAGCAGTGCTTC.

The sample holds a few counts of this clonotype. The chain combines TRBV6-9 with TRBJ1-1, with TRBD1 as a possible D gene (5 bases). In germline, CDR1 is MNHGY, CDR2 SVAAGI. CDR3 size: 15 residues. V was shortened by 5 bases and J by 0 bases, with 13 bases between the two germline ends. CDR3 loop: CASSAHRRMNTEAFF. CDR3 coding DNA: TGTGCCAGCAGTGCACACAGGCGTATGAACACTGAAGCTTTCTTT.